This T cell receptor beta chain was documented in a study of cytotoxic CD8 clonotypes in ibrutinib-treated CLL. Overall study context: The study recorded mean values of approximately 260,000 productive templates and 90,000 to 100,000 productive rearrangements per sample.

Here immunoSEQ multiplex PCR was the method, and the copy in TCRdb shows in-frame clones only, minus some. The table lists some 150,000 clones, 79% of them singletons, with about 13% in the top ten. The V end was cut by 8 bases, the J end by 11 bases, with 18 bases between. The germline V gene has CDR1 MNHEY and CDR2 SMNVEV (reference sequence). The length of the CDR3 is 12 residues. The sample consisted of PBMCs, taken after 12 months of ibrutinib treatment. The TCR comes from a human donor with chronic lymphocytic leukemia. V and J are TRBV27 and TRBJ1-1; D not certain. CDR3 sequence: CASWRVGRLAFF. The DNA of the CDR3 is TGTGCCAGCTGGCGGGTAGGGCGACTCGCTTTCTTT.